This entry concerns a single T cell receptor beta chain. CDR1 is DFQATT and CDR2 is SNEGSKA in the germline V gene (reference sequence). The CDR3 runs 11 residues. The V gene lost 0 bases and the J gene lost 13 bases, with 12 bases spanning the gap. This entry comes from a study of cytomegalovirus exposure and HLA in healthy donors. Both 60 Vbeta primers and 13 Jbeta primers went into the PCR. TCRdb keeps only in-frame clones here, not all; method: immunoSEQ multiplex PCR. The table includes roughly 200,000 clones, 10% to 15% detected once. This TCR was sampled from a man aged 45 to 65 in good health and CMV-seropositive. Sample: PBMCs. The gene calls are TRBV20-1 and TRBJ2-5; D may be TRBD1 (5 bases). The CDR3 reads CSARDLTGRYF. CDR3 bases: TGCAGTGCTAGAGATCTTACAGGACGGTACTTC.